A single sample gave rise to the 4 T cell receptor beta chains below, sequenced in a study of graft-versus-host responses after intestinal transplantation. These receptors' antigens are unknown. Assay used: immunoSEQ multiplex PCR; TCRdb lists only in-frame clones, some missing. The profile shows tens of thousands of clones, 90% of them singletons. The sequencing used unstimulated CD8+ T cells sorted from spleen or lymph node cells, collected before intestinal transplant. The receptors were gathered from a human donor who received an intestinal transplant.

The CDR3 here is CASSMRDSYTEAFF. CDR3 bases: TGTGCCAGTAGTATGCGGGACAGCTACACTGAAGCTTTCTTT. The chain has TRBV19 and TRBJ1-1; the match to TRBD1 covers 7 bases. The CDR3 has 14 residues. Germline CDR1 is LNHDA and CDR2 is SQIVND (reference sequence). With 3 bases clipped from V and 3 bases from J, the junction kept 4 bases outside the gene matches.

This clone was seen only once. Compared with germline, one end of the junction differs, possibly owing to a read error. V and J are TRBV13 and TRBJ2-1, with TRBD1 identical over 8 bases. CDR3 length: 14 residues. Germline V CDR1 and CDR2: PRHDT, FYEKMQ (reference sequence). The chain's CDR3 is CASSLGGQANEQFF. CDR3 DNA: TGTGCCAGCAGCCTAGGGGGACAGGCAAATGAGCAGTTCTTC.

The chain couples TRBV5-4 to TRBJ1-1, with 7 bases matching TRBD1. The trim removed 5 bases at V and 1 base at J, leaving 8 bases unmatched. The CDR3 length is 15 residues. Germline V gene lookup returns CDR1 SGHNT and CDR2 YYREEE (reference sequence). The CDR3 DNA is TGTGCCAGCAGGTCACCGGGACAGAAGAACACTGAAGCTTTCTTT. It encodes CASRSPGQKNTEAFF.

The V and J genes are TRBV7-2 and TRBJ2-2; possibly TRBD2 for D (6 bases). V was shortened by 1 base and J by 3 bases, with 15 bases between the two germline ends. The CDR3 totals 17 residues. The V gene's germline CDR1 is SGHTA and CDR2 FQGNSA. The CDR3 protein is CASSLEGPDYYTGELFF. CDR3 nucleotides: TGTGCCAGCAGCTTAGAAGGCCCGGACTATTACACCGGGGAGCTGTTTTTT.